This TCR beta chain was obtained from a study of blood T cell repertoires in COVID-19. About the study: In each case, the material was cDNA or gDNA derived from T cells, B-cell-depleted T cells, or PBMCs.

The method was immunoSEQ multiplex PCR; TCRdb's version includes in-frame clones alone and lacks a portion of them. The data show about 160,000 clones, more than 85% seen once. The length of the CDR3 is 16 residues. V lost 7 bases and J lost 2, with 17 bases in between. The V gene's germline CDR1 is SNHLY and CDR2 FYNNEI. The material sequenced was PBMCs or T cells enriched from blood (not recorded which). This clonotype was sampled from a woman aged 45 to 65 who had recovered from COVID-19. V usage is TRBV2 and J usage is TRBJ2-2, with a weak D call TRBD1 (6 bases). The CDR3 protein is CASKDSRGENTGELFF. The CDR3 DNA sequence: TGTGCCAGCAAGGACAGCAGGGGAGAAAACACCGGGGAGCTGTTTTTT.